This TCR beta chain was recovered during a study of blood T cell repertoires in COVID-19. As for the study in general: The origin of the acute and convalescent COVID-19 samples was the United States, Italy and Spain. PBMCs, B-cell-depleted T cells, or T cells were the source of the cDNA or gDNA that made up the material.

The CDR3 loop spans 15 amino acids. V was clipped by 5 bases and J by 0 bases; unmatched bases: 5. CDR1 is SQVTM and CDR2 is ANQGSEA in the germline V gene. In the authors' workflow: By means of reference gene primer amplification, nucleated cell counts were estimated. Sequenced by immunoSEQ multiplex PCR; TCRdb stores in-frame clones only, minus some. That table furnishes V, J and clone size, whereas the DNA furnished D and trimming. Of about 100,000 clones in the sample, around 75% were seen once. The source is a human donor in a cohort sampled during active COVID-19. The V and J genes are TRBV29-1 and TRBJ2-2; 8 nucleotides align to TRBD2. Sequenced input: peripheral blood. This CDR3 is CSVQISGTNTGELFF. The CDR3 coding sequence is TGCAGCGTTCAAATTAGCGGGACGAACACCGGGGAGCTGTTTTTT.